Sequencing of this T cell receptor (beta chain) was carried out in a study of T cells after yellow fever vaccination. Study-level information: SMART-Seq v4 Ultra Low Input handled preparation of low-cell-number fractions.

TCR cDNA was made by 5'RACE template switching, adding a universal primer site and UMIs. TCRdb processed the 5' RACE reads anew with MiXCR; each CDR3 protein has one entry. The sample consists of over 150,000 distinct CDR3 sequences, about 6.2% of them appearing once. Points from the study as a whole: It was a weaker secondary response, yet one that peaked faster, at day 5 versus 15. The booster saw the reappearance of most primary-vaccination clones (more than 95% CD4, about 88% CD8).

In regard to this clonotype: Its antigen remains unknown.

The origin of this receptor is a young man who received the YFV17D yellow fever vaccine. The sample consisted of CD4+ T cells sorted from PBMCs, taken on the day of the first yellow fever vaccination.

The CDR3 is CASSQHPQGILDEQFF. The CDR3 DNA reads as TGTGCCAGCAGCCAACATCCACAGGGGATCTTAGATGAGCAGTTCTTC. This chain uses TRBV7-9 with TRBJ2-1, with TRBD1 matching 7 bases. The CDR3 consists of 16 residues. The V gene end was trimmed by 5 bases and the J gene end by 8 bases; junction bases not matched to a gene: 15. Germline V gives CDR1 SEHNR, CDR2 FQNEAQ (reference sequence).